This T cell receptor beta chain was retrieved from a study of T-cell reconstitution after alpha-beta-depleted transplantation in children (dated by TCRdb to about 2016). Some background on the complete study: T-cell immune reconstitution after TCRalphabeta/CD19-depleted allogeneic hematopoietic cell transplantation in children was quantitatively tracked in the study by means of TCR repertoire profiling.

As encoded in the germline V gene (reference sequence), CDR1 is LGHDT while CDR2 is YNNKEL. From the cysteine up to the phenylalanine, the CDR3 has a length of 16 residues. Just the 48-base CDR3 DNA is kept, in frame starting at base 1. V is cut by 2 bases and J by 4 bases, and the space between the germline ends is 16 bases. Paper-wide results and their limitations: In some patients, the high TCRbeta diversity seen at day 60 was put down to recipient T cells and intrathymic progenitors that had survived conditioning. The frequencies of hyperexpanded clones fell over the following months, and after one year, T-cell counts and TCRbeta diversity were mostly attributed to newly produced T cells. The apparently early recovery of alphabetaT-cell counts about two months after transplant reportedly depended on only several hundred rapidly expanded clones that came from non-depleted graft cells.

The library came from PCR. The instrument was an Illumina HiSeq 2500. TCR libraries were prepared with molecular barcoding, using unique molecular identifiers to normalize TCRbeta repertoire quantification. Through fastp at Q25 and MiXCR, TCRdb rebuilt clones from the public reads, retaining in-frame beta chains. Rows matching on CDR3 protein sequence are summarized as one entry with the most common DNA and genes. This sample holds about 610,000 distinct CDR3 sequences; over 25% were observed only once. Under 45% of the sample comes from the top ten. Comments on this clonotype: The clone's antigen remains unknown. Base qualities are not at hand, and no much larger clone is one base apart.

In the paper's terms, the treatment or condition label means: allogeneic hematopoietic cell transplantation with graft depleted of TCRalphabeta T cells and CD19 B cells. TCRalphabeta/CD19-depleted allogeneic hematopoietic cell grafts were given to the transplant recipients, all of whom were children. The rearranged segments are TRBV3-1 and TRBJ2-3; the D segment may tentatively be TRBD1 or TRBD2, each giving 5 matched bases. The sequence came from a boy in the first two years of life with Wiskott-Aldrich syndrome, due to receive a stem cell transplant. Sample: PBMCs, taken before TCRalphabeta/CD19-depleted stem cell transplant. Here the CDR3 is given as CASSQRGVFLADTQYF. The nucleotide sequence reads TGTGCCAGCAGCCAAAGAGGGGTTTTCTTGGCAGATACGCAGTATTTT.